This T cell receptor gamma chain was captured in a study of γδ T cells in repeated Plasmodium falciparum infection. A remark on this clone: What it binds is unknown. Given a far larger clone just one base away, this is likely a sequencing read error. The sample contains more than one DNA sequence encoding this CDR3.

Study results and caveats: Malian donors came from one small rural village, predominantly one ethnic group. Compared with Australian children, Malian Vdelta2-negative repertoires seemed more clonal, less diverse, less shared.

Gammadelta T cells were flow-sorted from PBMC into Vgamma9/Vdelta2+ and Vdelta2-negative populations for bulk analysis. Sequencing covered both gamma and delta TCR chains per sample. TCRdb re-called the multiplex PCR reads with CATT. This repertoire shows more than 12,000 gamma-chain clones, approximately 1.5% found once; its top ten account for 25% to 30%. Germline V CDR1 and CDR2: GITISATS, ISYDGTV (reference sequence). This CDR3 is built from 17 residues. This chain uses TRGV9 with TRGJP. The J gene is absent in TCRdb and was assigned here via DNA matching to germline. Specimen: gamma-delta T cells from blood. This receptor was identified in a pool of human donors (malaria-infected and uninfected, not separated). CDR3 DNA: TGTGCCTTGTGGGAGGTGAATAAAGAATTGGGCAAAAAAATCAAGGTATTT. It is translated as CALWEVNKELGKKIKVF.